Listed below are T cell receptor beta chains from one sample, sequenced in a study of T-cell reconstitution after alpha-beta-depleted transplantation in children. Using its own MiXCR run on the PCR reads, TCRdb lists one record per CDR3 protein. The table shows some 310,000 distinct CDR3 sequences, with approximately 23% occurring only once. The specimen comprised PBMCs, mostly from graft donor cells, sampled 180 days after TCRalphabeta/CD19-depleted stem cell transplant. The receptors derive from a male patient under 18 who had a stem cell transplant for acute lymphoblastic leukemia, so the T cells may come from the graft donor. The CDR3 runs from the conserved cysteine through the conserved F or W. Each record gives: CDR3 DNA, CDR3 protein, J gene, D gene, V gene, clone size. A D gene is named only where the DNA matches it firmly. For some rows the clone size is stated as once, few or many, or as a class when expanded; others skip it.

CDR3nt: TGTGCCAGCAGTTACACCACAGCGGGAGGGAGCACAGATACGCAGTATTTT
CDR3aa: CASSYTTAGGSTDTQYF
j_gene: TRBJ2-3
d_gene: TRBD2
v_gene: TRBV7-9
abundance: few

CDR3nt: TGCGCCAGCAGCTTCGGACAGGGGGGTTACGAGCAGTACTTC
CDR3aa: CASSFGQGGYEQYF
j_gene: TRBJ2-7
d_gene: TRBD1
v_gene: TRBV5-1
abundance: many

CDR3nt: TGTGCCAGCAGCTTAGCGGGAGAGAGAGATGAGCAGTTCTTC
CDR3aa: CASSLAGERDEQFF
j_gene: TRBJ2-1
d_gene: -
v_gene: TRBV7-2
abundance: many

CDR3nt: TGTGCCAGCAGTCCCAGGGTAGCGGGCGTATTCTACAATGAGCAGTTCTTC
CDR3aa: CASSPRVAGVFYNEQFF
j_gene: TRBJ2-1
d_gene: TRBD2
v_gene: TRBV27
abundance: -

CDR3nt: TGCGCCAGCAGCCAAGAAGGCCAACGGATTCAGTACTTC
CDR3aa: CASSQEGQRIQYF
j_gene: TRBJ2-4
d_gene: -
v_gene: TRBV4-1
abundance: few

CDR3nt: TGCGCCAGCAGCTTGGGTCCCCCCAGCGGGAGGGGAGAGCAGTTCTTC
CDR3aa: CASSLGPPSGRGEQFF
j_gene: TRBJ2-1
d_gene: TRBD2
v_gene: TRBV5-1
abundance: few

CDR3nt: TGTGCCAGCAGGGGGGCGGGCCACAATGAGCAGTTCTTC
CDR3aa: CASRGAGHNEQFF
j_gene: TRBJ2-1
d_gene: -
v_gene: TRBV9
abundance: -

CDR3nt: TGTGCCAGCAGACGTGGGCCCTCCTCATCCGGGGAGCTGTTTTTT
CDR3aa: CASRRGPSSSGELFF
j_gene: TRBJ2-2
d_gene: -
v_gene: TRBV7-9
abundance: -

CDR3nt: TGTGCCAGCAGTCTCGCCGAAGGGGGATACGAGCAGTACTTC
CDR3aa: CASSLAEGGYEQYF
j_gene: TRBJ2-7
d_gene: -
v_gene: TRBV27
abundance: -

CDR3nt: TGTGCCAGCAGCCTAACTATGTCCGGGGAGCTGTTTTTT
CDR3aa: CASSLTMSGELFF
j_gene: TRBJ2-2
d_gene: -
v_gene: TRBV7-2
abundance: few

CDR3nt: TGTGCCAGCAGCCAAAGTTTCACAGGGGATACGCAGTATTTT
CDR3aa: CASSQSFTGDTQYF
j_gene: TRBJ2-3
d_gene: -
v_gene: TRBV6-1
abundance: few

CDR3nt: TGTGCCAGCAGCTTAATAAAGGGAGGGAGCACAGATACGCAGTATTTT
CDR3aa: CASSLIKGGSTDTQYF
j_gene: TRBJ2-3
d_gene: TRBD2
v_gene: TRBV7-6
abundance: few

CDR3nt: TGTGCCAGCAGTGAATTGAAGGCGGGGACAAAGAATGAGCAGTTCTTC
CDR3aa: CASSELKAGTKNEQFF
j_gene: TRBJ2-1
d_gene: -
v_gene: TRBV25-1
abundance: -

CDR3nt: TGTGCCAGCAGTCCCTCCCGACAGGGAACCGGGGAGCTGTTTTTT
CDR3aa: CASSPSRQGTGELFF
j_gene: TRBJ2-2
d_gene: TRBD1
v_gene: TRBV28
abundance: -

CDR3nt: TGCGCCAGCAGCTTGGCGGGAGAGGGGGACAATGAGCAGTTCTTC
CDR3aa: CASSLAGEGDNEQFF
j_gene: TRBJ2-1
d_gene: -
v_gene: TRBV5-1
abundance: -

CDR3nt: TGTGCCAGCAGCCGGGTCTGGACAGCAAAGGGCACTGAAGCTTTCTTT
CDR3aa: CASSRVWTAKGTEAFF
j_gene: TRBJ1-1
d_gene: -
v_gene: TRBV2
abundance: -

CDR3nt: TGTGCCACCCAACACAGCTCTGGGGCCAACGTCCTGACTTTC
CDR3aa: CATQHSSGANVLTF
j_gene: TRBJ2-6
d_gene: -
v_gene: TRBV24-1
abundance: -

CDR3nt: TGCAGCGTTGAAAGGGGGACAGGGAACCACGAGCAGTACTTC
CDR3aa: CSVERGTGNHEQYF
j_gene: TRBJ2-7
d_gene: TRBD1
v_gene: TRBV29-1
abundance: -

CDR3nt: TGTGCCAGCAGCGTAGGGTTAGCCATTACCTACAATGAGCAGTTCTTC
CDR3aa: CASSVGLAITYNEQFF
j_gene: TRBJ2-1
d_gene: -
v_gene: TRBV9
abundance: -

CDR3nt: TGTGCCAGCAGTTACTCAGGGGGGTTCACCTACAATGAGCAGTTCTTC
CDR3aa: CASSYSGGFTYNEQFF
j_gene: TRBJ2-1
d_gene: -
v_gene: TRBV6-5
abundance: -

CDR3nt: TGTGCCAGCAGCCAAGCTGGAAGGACTAGGAGGGGGAGGTACATTCAGTACTTC
CDR3aa: CASSQAGRTRRGRYIQYF
j_gene: TRBJ2-4
d_gene: -
v_gene: TRBV4-2
abundance: few

CDR3nt: TGTGCCAGCACCGCCCTAGTAAGGCATGAGCAGTTCTTC
CDR3aa: CASTALVRHEQFF
j_gene: TRBJ2-1
d_gene: -
v_gene: TRBV7-9
abundance: -

CDR3nt: TGTGCCAGCAGCTCGCTCCCTACAGGGTTTGCCGATCAGCCCCAGCATTTT
CDR3aa: CASSSLPTGFADQPQHF
j_gene: TRBJ1-5
d_gene: -
v_gene: TRBV7-2
abundance: -

CDR3nt: TGTGCCAGCAGTGACAGGGTAACAGATACGCAGTATTTT
CDR3aa: CASSDRVTDTQYF
j_gene: TRBJ2-3
d_gene: -
v_gene: TRBV6-1
abundance: -

CDR3nt: TGTGCCAGCAGCCCCAGAGGACAGGGCGTCGACGAGCAGTACTTC
CDR3aa: CASSPRGQGVDEQYF
j_gene: TRBJ2-7
d_gene: TRBD1
v_gene: TRBV3-1
abundance: -

CDR3nt: TGTGCCAGCAGCTTAGGATTGGGGCTAGCGGGAAGTAATGAGCAGTTCTTC
CDR3aa: CASSLGLGLAGSNEQFF
j_gene: TRBJ2-1
d_gene: TRBD2
v_gene: TRBV11-3
abundance: -

CDR3nt: TGCGCCAGCAGCACGAGCTCCTATAATTCACCCCTCCACTTT
CDR3aa: CASSTSSYNSPLHF
j_gene: TRBJ1-6
d_gene: -
v_gene: TRBV5-1
abundance: few